The rows below give T cell receptor beta chains drawn from one sample of a study of blood T cell repertoires in COVID-19. Profiling relied on immunoSEQ multiplex PCR, and the TCRdb table lists in-frame clones only, not all of them. The table has 200,000 to 250,000 clones, 80% to 90% seen once; the top ten hold around 4.7%. Material: peripheral blood. The receptor source for this set is a woman aged 70-85 years with acute or convalescent COVID-19. The CDR3 runs from the conserved cysteine through the conserved F or W. The D gene is left open where the match is weak. Expanded clones get a size class; other rows say once, few or many, or leave the size out.

D	V	J	size	DNA	CDR3
.	TRBV15	TRBJ2-7	.	TGTGCCACCAGCAGAGATCTGGGGGGCTACGAGCAGTACTTC	CATSRDLGGYEQYF
.	TRBV14	TRBJ2-7	few	TGTGCCAGCAGCCAAGGGCCCCAAAGCTCCTACGAGCAGTACTTC	CASSQGPQSSYEQYF
.	TRBV18	TRBJ1-2	.	TGTGCCAGCTCACCTTCGACAGACCACTATGGCTACACCTTC	CASSPSTDHYGYTF
.	TRBV7-9	TRBJ1-2	.	TGTGCCAGCAGCTTAACTTCGACAGTGCACTTCTATGGCTACACCTTC	CASSLTSTVHFYGYTF
.	TRBV14	TRBJ1-6	.	TGTGCCAGCAGCCAGCAGGGGAATTCACCCCTCCACTTT	CASSQQGNSPLHF
TRBD1	TRBV7-9	TRBJ1-3	.	TGTGCCAGCAGCCGGACAGGGGGCATTGGAAACACCATATATTTT	CASSRTGGIGNTIYF
TRBD2	TRBV7-6	TRBJ2-3	.	TGTGCCACCGGACTAGCGGGGGAGCTCACAGATACGCAGTATTTT	CATGLAGELTDTQYF
.	TRBV4-2	TRBJ1-2	.	TGTGCCAGCAGCCAAGATCCAGGACAGCCTACTAACTATGGCTACACCTTC	CASSQDPGQPTNYGYTF
TRBD2	TRBV4-2	TRBJ2-3	.	TGTGCCAGCAGCCATGCTAGCGGGGGGGCAGATACGCAGTATTTT	CASSHASGGADTQYF
.	TRBV5-1	TRBJ2-5	.	TGCGCCAGCAGCTTGGGTACGGGACTTTCAGAGACCCAGTACTTC	CASSLGTGLSETQYF
TRBD1	TRBV4-3	TRBJ2-6	.	TGCGCCAGCAGCCATAACGACAGGGCTGGGGCCAACGTCCTGACTTTC	CASSHNDRAGANVLTF
TRBD1	TRBV4-1	TRBJ2-1	.	TGCGCCAGCAGCCAAGAGACAGGGGCTAACTACAATGAGCAGTTCTTC	CASSQETGANYNEQFF
.	TRBV12-3/TRBV12-4	TRBJ1-3	.	TGTGCCAGCAGGCGCCCGGTCGTAAACACCATATATTTT	CASRRPVVNTIYF
.	TRBV18	TRBJ2-1	.	TGTGCCAGCTCGCGGGCGGAATACAATGAGCAGTTCTTC	CASSRAEYNEQFF
.	TRBV7-2	TRBJ1-1	.	TGTGCCAGCAGCTTTCGGGGTGCCACTGAAGCTTTCTTT	CASSFRGATEAFF
TRBD1	TRBV5-1	TRBJ1-1	.	TGCGCCAGCAGCTTGCTCCCGACAGGGGCGGGGAACACTGAAGCTTTCTTT	CASSLLPTGAGNTEAFF
TRBD1	TRBV28	TRBJ1-2	.	TGTGCCTCCCGCCCCGGGACAGATCATTATGGCTACACCTTC	CASRPGTDHYGYTF
.	TRBV5-1	TRBJ2-5	.	TGCGCCAGCAGCTTACAGGGAGAAGAGACCCAGTACTTC	CASSLQGEETQYF
TRBD1	TRBV4-3	TRBJ2-2	.	TGCGCCAGCAGCGTAGGGACAGGGAGGTCCGGGGAGCTGTTTTTT	CASSVGTGRSGELFF
TRBD1	TRBV5-1	TRBJ1-6	few	TGCGCCAGCAGCGCCATGGGACAGACCAATTCACCCCTCCACTTT	CASSAMGQTNSPLHF
.	TRBV5-1	TRBJ2-3	.	TGCGCCAGCAGCTTGGTGTCTAAGTCCACAGATACGCAGTATTTT	CASSLVSKSTDTQYF
.	TRBV5-4	TRBJ1-1	.	TGTGCCAGCAGCCTCAGACAGAACACTGAAGCTTTCTTT	CASSLRQNTEAFF
TRBD1	TRBV18	TRBJ1-1	.	TGTGCCAGCTCACCGCCGGGACAGCCGTTGAACACTGAAGCTTTCTTT	CASSPPGQPLNTEAFF
.	TRBV7-6	TRBJ1-3	few	TGTGCCAGCAGCTTAACAGGACCCTCTGGAAACACCATATATTTT	CASSLTGPSGNTIYF
.	TRBV4-2	TRBJ1-3	.	TGTGCCAGCAGCCAAGAGCGGCCGCACTCTGGAAACACCATATATTTT	CASSQERPHSGNTIYF
TRBD2	TRBV6-1	TRBJ2-7	few	TGTGCCAGCAGTGAAGAGGGACTAGCTCAGATTGAGCAGTACTTC	CASSEEGLAQIEQYF
TRBD1	TRBV15	TRBJ1-2	.	TGTGCCACCAGCAGAGGTGGGACAGGGGGTACCCCTCTTATCTATGGCTACACCTTC	CATSRGGTGGTPLIYGYTF
TRBD1	TRBV19	TRBJ1-6	few	TGTGCCAGTGTGGACAGGGCGGCCCTCCACTTT	CASVDRAALHF
TRBD1	TRBV28	TRBJ1-5	.	TGTGCCAGCAAGTCCCCGGGACAGGGAGTGACGCAGCCCCAGCATTTT	CASKSPGQGVTQPQHF
TRBD2	TRBV7-6	TRBJ2-7	.	TGTGCCAGCAGCCCCCGCGGACTAGCGGGGGGCTCCTACGAGCAGTACTTC	CASSPRGLAGGSYEQYF